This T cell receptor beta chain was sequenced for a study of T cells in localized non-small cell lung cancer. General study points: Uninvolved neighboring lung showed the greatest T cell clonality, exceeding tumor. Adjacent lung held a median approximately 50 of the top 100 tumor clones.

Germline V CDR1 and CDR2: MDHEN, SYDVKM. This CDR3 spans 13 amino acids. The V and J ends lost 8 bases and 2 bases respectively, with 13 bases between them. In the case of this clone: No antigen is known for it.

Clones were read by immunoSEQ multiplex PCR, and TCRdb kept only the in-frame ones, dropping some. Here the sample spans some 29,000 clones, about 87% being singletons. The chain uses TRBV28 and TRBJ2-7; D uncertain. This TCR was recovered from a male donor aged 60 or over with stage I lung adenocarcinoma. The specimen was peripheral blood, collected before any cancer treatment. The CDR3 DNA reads TGTGCCAGCTTCGGAACTAAGCCCTACGAGCAGTACTTC. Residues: CASFGTKPYEQYF.